A single TCR beta chain is shown here with its context. Original analysis: Amplified reference gene primers provided the basis for estimating nucleated cell counts. Assay: immunoSEQ multiplex PCR; the TCRdb copy retains only in-frame clones and omits some. The V and J calls and clone size are taken from that table; D and trimming were inferred from the DNA. Of over 400,000 clones listed, roughly nine tenths are singletons. These data are taken from a study of blood T cell repertoires in COVID-19. Study-level information: The United States, Italy and Spain supplied acute and convalescent COVID-19 samples.

V dropped 9 bases and J dropped 8 bases, with 22 bases sitting between them. The CDR3 spans 15 residues. CDR1 and CDR2 from the germline V gene are MGHRA and YSYEKL. Individuals aged about 18 to 89 years were recruited from 20 to 25 US areas. The source is an older woman who had recovered from COVID-19. The sample was PBMCs or T cells enriched from blood (not recorded which). The gene calls are TRBV4-1 and TRBJ1-4; TRBD1 is a possible D gene (6 bases). Here the CDR3 DNA reads TGCGCCAGTCAGGGGCTACCCCTCGTTAGGGAAAAACTGTTTTTT. Protein sequence: CASQGLPLVREKLFF.